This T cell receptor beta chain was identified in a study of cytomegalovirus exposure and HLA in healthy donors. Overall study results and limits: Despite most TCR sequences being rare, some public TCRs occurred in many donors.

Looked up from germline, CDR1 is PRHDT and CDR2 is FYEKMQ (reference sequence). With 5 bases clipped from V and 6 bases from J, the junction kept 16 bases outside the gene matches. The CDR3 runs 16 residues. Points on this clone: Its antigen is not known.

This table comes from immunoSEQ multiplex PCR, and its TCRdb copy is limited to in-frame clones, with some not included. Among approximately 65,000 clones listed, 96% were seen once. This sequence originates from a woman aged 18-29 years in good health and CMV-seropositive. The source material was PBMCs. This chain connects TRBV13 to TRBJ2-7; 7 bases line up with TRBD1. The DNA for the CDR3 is TGTGCCAGCAGCGGAACGGACAGGCAACATCCCTCCGAGCAGTACTTC. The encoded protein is CASSGTDRQHPSEQYF.